These T cell receptor beta chains were read from a single sample in a study of OX40 agonist ivuxolimab in advanced cancers. Profiled with immunoSEQ multiplex PCR; TCRdb holds only in-frame clones, not every one. Counted here are over 100,000 clones, approximately 92% occurring once; the ten biggest clones make up under 0.7%. Specimen: CD4+ or CD8+ T cells sorted from blood, collected in a trial of the OX40 agonist ivuxolimab. The source is an adult with an advanced solid tumor such as melanoma, head and neck, liver or kidney cancer. Both conserved end residues are part of each CDR3. Each record gives: CDR3 length, D gene, clone size, J gene, V gene, CDR3 protein, CDR3 DNA. A D gene is named only where the DNA matches it firmly. Clone size appears in some rows only: once, few, many, or a class for an expanded clone.

>14|-|-|TRBJ1-4|TRBV9
CASSVEQRNEKLFF
TGTGCCAGCAGCGTAGAACAGCGTAATGAAAAACTGTTTTTT
>15|TRBD2|once|TRBJ2-2|TRBV7-2
CASSLGLAGTGELFF
TGTGCCAGCAGCTTAGGACTAGCGGGCACCGGGGAGCTGTTTTTT
>14|-|-|TRBJ1-5|TRBV6-6
CASRPPDRGQPQHF
TGTGCCAGCAGACCTCCCGACAGAGGTCAGCCCCAGCATTTT
>13|-|-|TRBJ2-5|TRBV11-3
CASSLSEGKTQYF
TGTGCCAGCAGCTTGTCCGAAGGGAAGACCCAGTACTTC
>15|TRBD1|-|TRBJ2-1|TRBV6-1
CASANPGQGAYEQFF
TGTGCCAGCGCCAATCCGGGACAGGGGGCCTATGAGCAGTTCTTC
>12|TRBD1|-|TRBJ2-7|TRBV19
CASSRQGGEQYF
TGTGCCAGTAGTCGACAGGGTGGCGAGCAGTACTTC
>15|-|once|TRBJ2-7|TRBV5-1
CASSLAGGANYEQYF
TGCGCCAGCAGCTTGGCGGGCGGGGCCAACTACGAGCAGTACTTC
>15|-|-|TRBJ2-5|TRBV7-2
CASSLMGAGQETQYF
TGTGCCAGCAGCTTAATGGGTGCGGGACAAGAGACCCAGTACTTC
>14|TRBD1|-|TRBJ2-5|TRBV11-2
CASSFGTGQETQYF
TGTGCCAGCAGCTTCGGGACAGGGCAAGAGACCCAGTACTTC
>18|TRBD2|-|TRBJ2-3|TRBV19
CASKALAGGQTSTDTQYF
TGTGCCAGTAAAGCTTTAGCGGGGGGCCAAACAAGCACAGATACGCAGTATTTT
>13|-|-|TRBJ1-2|TRBV9
CASSADGFDGYTF
TGTGCCAGCAGCGCCGACGGCTTCGATGGCTACACCTTC
>13|-|-|TRBJ2-7|TRBV29-1
CSVDAQSRGEQYF
TGCAGCGTTGATGCGCAAAGTCGGGGCGAGCAGTACTTC
>15|TRBD1|-|TRBJ2-7|TRBV28
CASMVATGITYEQYF
TGTGCCAGCATGGTCGCGACAGGGATTACCTACGAGCAGTACTTC
>14|-|-|TRBJ1-2|TRBV28
CASSSATWHYGYTF
TGTGCCAGCAGTTCGGCCACATGGCACTATGGCTACACCTTC
>11|-|-|TRBJ2-7|TRBV5-6
CASSFDREQYF
TGTGCCAGCAGCTTCGACCGGGAGCAGTACTTC
>16|TRBD2|-|TRBJ2-1|TRBV11-3
CASSSAPGGAHNEQFF
TGTGCCAGCAGCTCCGCCCCCGGGGGGGCCCACAATGAGCAGTTCTTC
>16|TRBD2|-|TRBJ2-5|TRBV7-6
CASSLEVAGLQETQYF
TGTGCCAGCAGCTTAGAAGTAGCGGGGTTACAAGAGACCCAGTACTTC
>15|-|-|TRBJ2-4|TRBV6-5
CASSQGDSAKNIQYF
TGTGCCAGCAGCCAGGGGGACTCGGCCAAAAACATTCAGTACTTC
>13|TRBD1|-|TRBJ2-7|TRBV28
CASSQPGQGTVGF
TGTGCCAGCAGTCAACCAGGACAGGGCACGGTTGGGTTC
>13|-|once|TRBJ2-7|TRBV11-3
CASSTNQGLEQYF
TGTGCCAGCAGCACCAATCAGGGACTCGAGCAGTACTTC
>16|-|-|TRBJ2-3|TRBV7-2
CASSLRGGGLGDTQYF
TGTGCCAGCAGCCTTCGGGGCGGGGGCCTGGGGGATACGCAGTATTTT
>17|TRBD2|-|TRBJ2-4|TRBV2
CASKGVESGVDKNIQYF
TGTGCCAGCAAAGGGGTAGAGAGCGGGGTTGACAAAAACATTCAGTACTTC
>15|TRBD1|-|TRBJ1-6|TRBV2
CASLPTGTGLSPLHF
TGTGCCAGCCTGCCCACCGGGACAGGGCTTTCACCCCTCCACTTT
>13|TRBD1|-|TRBJ1-2|TRBV6-5
CASSYRGTDGYTF
TGTGCCAGCAGTTACAGGGGGACAGATGGCTACACCTTC
>13|-|-|TRBJ2-5|TRBV19
CASSRGSQETQYF
TGTGCCAGTAGTCGCGGGTCCCAAGAGACCCAGTACTTC
>12|-|-|TRBJ1-1|TRBV19
CASSIQNTEAFF
TGTGCCAGTAGTATCCAGAACACTGAAGCTTTCTTT
>14|-|-|TRBJ2-5|TRBV5-1
CASSLRLDQETQYF
TGCGCCAGCAGCTTAAGACTGGACCAAGAGACCCAGTACTTC
>14|-|-|TRBJ2-7|TRBV19
CASTASFSTYEQYF
TGTGCCAGTACGGCGAGCTTTTCTACCTACGAGCAGTACTTC
>13|TRBD1|-|TRBJ2-5|TRBV7-2
CASSTDRGGTQYF
TGTGCCAGCAGCACGGACAGGGGAGGAACCCAGTACTTC
>15|TRBD2|-|TRBJ2-5|TRBV5-1
CASYKTSGGQETQYF
TGCGCCAGCTATAAGACTAGCGGGGGACAAGAGACCCAGTACTTC